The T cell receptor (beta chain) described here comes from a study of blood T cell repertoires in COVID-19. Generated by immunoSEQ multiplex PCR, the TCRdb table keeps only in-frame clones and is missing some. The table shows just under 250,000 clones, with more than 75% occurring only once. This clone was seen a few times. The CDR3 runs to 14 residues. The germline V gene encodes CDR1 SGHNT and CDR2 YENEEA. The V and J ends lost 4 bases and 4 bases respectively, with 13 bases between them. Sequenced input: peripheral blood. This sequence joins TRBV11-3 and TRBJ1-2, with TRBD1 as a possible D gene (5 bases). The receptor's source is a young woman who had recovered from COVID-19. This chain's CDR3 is CASSSTGHPYGYTF. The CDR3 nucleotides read TGTGCCAGCAGCTCTACCGGACATCCCTATGGCTACACCTTC.